This T cell receptor (beta chain) was obtained from a study of cytomegalovirus exposure and HLA in healthy donors. Study outcomes and limitations: Cytomegalovirus association was assigned to 150 to 200 TCR beta chains. Presence/absence analyses supposed approximately even sequencing depth among donors. Earlier analysis looked at TCR beta V segments, and most were productive about 90% or about 30% of the time.

Trimming stripped 4 bases from V and 5 bases from J, with 13 bases between. CDR1 is SGHRS and CDR2 is YFSETQ in the germline V gene. The length of the CDR3 is 14 residues. A word on this clone: The antigen is undetermined.

Donors likely had unrecorded immune exposures despite being nominally healthy when sampled. The PCR employed 60 Vbeta primers together with 13 Jbeta primers. The data were produced by immunoSEQ multiplex PCR, yet TCRdb's version contains in-frame clones alone and is incomplete. The table shows tens of thousands of clones, with around 73% occurring only once. The chain joins TRBV5-1 to TRBJ2-4; D is perhaps TRBD1 (7 bases). The sample comprised PBMCs. The sequence was obtained from a woman aged 30 to 39 in good health and CMV-seronegative. DNA for the CDR3: TGCGCCAGCAGCCGCGGGACAGCGGAAAACATTCAGTACTTC. The encoded protein is CASSRGTAENIQYF. The whole variable domain, remainder taken from reference TRBV5-1 and TRBJ2-4, is KAGVTQTPRYLIKTRGQQVTLSCSPISGHRSVSWYQQTPGQGLQFLFEYFSETQRNKGNFPGRFSGRQFSNSRSEMNVSTLELGDSALYLCASSRGTAENIQYFGAGTRLSVL.